Included here is one T cell receptor beta chain sequence, with context. Germline V gene data show CDR1 as SGHNT and CDR2 as YYREEE (reference sequence). There are 11 residues in the CDR3. V was pared by 2 bases and J by 5 bases, with 4 bases between. As for time point: peak reinfection, 3 to 8 weeks after reinfection detection. No in vitro expansion preceded TCR sequencing of the sorted cells. Two donors provided sorted CD3+ CD8+ CD45RO- naive CD8 T cells at all three reinfection time points. This entry belongs to a study of memory CD8 T cells in hepatitis C reinfection. Study information: HCV reinfection: RNA-positive following two negative tests at least 60 days apart. Peak reinfection sampling occurred 3 to 8 weeks after detected reinfection.

Assay: immunoSEQ multiplex PCR; the TCRdb copy retains only in-frame clones and omits some. Of about 47,000 clones in the sample, around nine tenths are singletons; the top ten hold under 1.5%. The rearrangement joins TRBV5-4 to TRBJ2-5; unclear D gene. The source is a man aged 18 to 30 with hepatitis C virus infection. Sequenced sample: naive CD8+ T cells sorted from blood. In DNA, the CDR3 is TGTGCCAGCAGCTTTGCGGAGACCCAGTACTTC. Encoded protein: CASSFAETQYF.